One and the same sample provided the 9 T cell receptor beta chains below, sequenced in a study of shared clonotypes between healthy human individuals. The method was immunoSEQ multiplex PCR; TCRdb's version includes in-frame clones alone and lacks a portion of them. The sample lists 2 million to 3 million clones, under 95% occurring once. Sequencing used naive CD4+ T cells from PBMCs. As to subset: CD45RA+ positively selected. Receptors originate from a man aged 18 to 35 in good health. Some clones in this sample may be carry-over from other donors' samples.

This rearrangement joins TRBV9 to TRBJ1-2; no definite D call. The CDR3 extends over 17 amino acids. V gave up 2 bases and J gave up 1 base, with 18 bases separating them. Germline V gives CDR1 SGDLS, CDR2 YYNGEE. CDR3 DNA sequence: TGTGCCAGCAGCGTTGGTGGAACAAGGGTCAATAACTATGGCTACACCTTC. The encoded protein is CASSVGGTRVNNYGYTF. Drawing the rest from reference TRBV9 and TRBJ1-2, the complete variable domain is DSGVTQTPKHLITATGQRVTLRCSPRSGDLSVYWYQQSLDQGLQFLIQYYNGEERAKGNILERFSAQQFPDLHSELNLSSLELGDSALYFCASSVGGTRVNNYGYTFGSGTRLTVV.

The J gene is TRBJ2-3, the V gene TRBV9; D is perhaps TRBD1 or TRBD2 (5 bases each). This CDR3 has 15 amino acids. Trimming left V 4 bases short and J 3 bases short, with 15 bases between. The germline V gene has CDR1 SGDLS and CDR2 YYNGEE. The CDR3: CASSPGYGGTDTQYF. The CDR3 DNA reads TGTGCCAGCAGCCCCGGGTATGGGGGTACAGATACGCAGTATTTT.

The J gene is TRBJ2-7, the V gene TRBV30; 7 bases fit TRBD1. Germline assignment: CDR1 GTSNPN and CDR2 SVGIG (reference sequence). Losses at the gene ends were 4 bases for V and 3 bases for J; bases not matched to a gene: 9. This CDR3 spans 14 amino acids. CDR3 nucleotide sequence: TGTGCCTGGACCCCCCGTGGACAGGTCTACGAGCAGTACTTC. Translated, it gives CAWTPRGQVYEQYF.

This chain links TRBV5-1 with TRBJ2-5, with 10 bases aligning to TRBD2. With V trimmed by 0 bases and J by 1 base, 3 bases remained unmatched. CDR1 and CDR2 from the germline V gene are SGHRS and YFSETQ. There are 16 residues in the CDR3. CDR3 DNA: TGCGCCAGCAGCTTGGCCGGACTAGCGGCCCAAGAGACCCAGTACTTC. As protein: CASSLAGLAAQETQYF.

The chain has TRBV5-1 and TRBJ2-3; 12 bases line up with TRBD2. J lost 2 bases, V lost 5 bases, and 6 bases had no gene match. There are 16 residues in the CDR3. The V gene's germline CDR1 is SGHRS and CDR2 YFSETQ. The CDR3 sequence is CASSRGLAGYTDTQYF. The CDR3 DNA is TGCGCCAGCAGTCGTGGACTAGCGGGATACACAGATACGCAGTATTTT.

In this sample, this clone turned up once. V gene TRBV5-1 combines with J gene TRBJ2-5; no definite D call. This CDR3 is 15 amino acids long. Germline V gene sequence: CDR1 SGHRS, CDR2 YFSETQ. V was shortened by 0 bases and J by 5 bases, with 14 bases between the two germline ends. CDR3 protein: CASSLDGKGRETQYF. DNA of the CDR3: TGCGCCAGCAGCTTGGATGGGAAAGGTCGGGAGACCCAGTACTTC.

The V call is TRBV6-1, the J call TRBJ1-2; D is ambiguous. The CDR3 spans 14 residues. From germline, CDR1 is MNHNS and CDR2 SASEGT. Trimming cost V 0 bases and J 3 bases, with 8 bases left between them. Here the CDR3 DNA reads TGTGCCAGCAGTGAAGCTGCCGGAGACTATGGCTACACCTTC. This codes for CASSEAAGDYGYTF.

The CDR3 loop is CASSSGTGTYSNQPQHF. The CDR3 coding sequence is TGTGCCAGCAGCTCCGGGACAGGGACGTATAGCAATCAGCCCCAGCATTTT. This chain joins TRBV7-9 and TRBJ1-5; TRBD1 aligns across 9 bases. The CDR3 covers 17 residues. V shed 4 bases, J shed 0 bases, and the junction held 7 bases outside the gene matches. In germline, CDR1 is SEHNR, CDR2 FQNEAQ (reference sequence).

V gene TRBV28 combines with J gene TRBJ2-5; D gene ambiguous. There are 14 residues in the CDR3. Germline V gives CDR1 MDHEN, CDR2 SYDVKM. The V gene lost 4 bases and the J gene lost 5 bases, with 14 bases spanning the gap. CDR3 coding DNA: TGTGCCAGCAGTTCCCCCCCTTCTGGGGAGACCCAGTACTTC. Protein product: CASSSPPSGETQYF.